This entry features one TCR beta chain sequence. Its antigen remains unknown. The time point here: patch test 1, 2 weeks after DPC sensitization. As for treatment: therapeutic diphenylcyclopropenone sensitization with weekly scalp DPC. With 7 bases removed from V and 2 bases from J, the gap between germline ends came to 13 bases. CDR3 length: 13 residues. The germline gives CDR1 SQVTM, CDR2 ANQGSEA. The sample is drawn from a study of human T cells and chemical hapten exposure. In the study overall: Patients additionally received therapeutic doses of diphenylcyclopropenone on the scalp once a week, and this continued throughout the roughly 26-week study. How much TCR each sample yielded varied, mostly because pooled library volumes differed slightly.

The library put unique molecular identifiers onto individual cDNA molecules. Each CDR3 protein gets one entry after TCRdb re-called the RACE reads with MiXCR. The data contain about 57,000 distinct CDR3 sequences, 9.3% of them seen just once; the ten biggest clones take up 10% to 15%. Study-level findings and limits: TCRs at high frequency, those above 1 in 1000, did not change with DPC sensitization.

This sequence joins TRBV29-1 and TRBJ2-3; D remains ambiguous. Specimen: whole blood, collected in connection with sensitization to the hapten diphenylcyclopropenone (DPC). This receptor was taken from a woman aged 35 to 49 with alopecia areata. Some clones in this sample may be carry-over from other donors' samples. The CDR3 DNA follows: TGCAGCGCTTTCGGATACGCCACAGATACGCAGTATTTT. Amino acid sequence: CSAFGYATDTQYF.